The 7 T cell receptor beta chains below were found in one sample sequenced in a study of sequential checkpoint blockade in melanoma. The assay was immunoSEQ multiplex PCR, and TCRdb's table has in-frame clones only and misses some. Altogether approximately 10,000 clones are present, just under 75% being singletons, with the ten largest covering approximately 18%. Stated treatment: randomized to nivolumab then ipilimumab (arm A) or the reverse (arm B). The sequences come from CD8+ T cells sorted from blood (inferred from file names), collected from a patient given nivolumab and ipilimumab in sequence. The source is a human donor with melanoma.

The genes are TRBV9 and TRBJ2-7, with 9 nucleotides matching TRBD1. Per the germline V gene, CDR1 is SGDLS and CDR2 is YYNGEE. CDR3 length: 14 residues. The J segment lost 7 bases and the V segment lost 0 bases, leaving 5 bases of the junction unmatched. The CDR3 reads CASSVGTGVGEQYF. The CDR3 region has the DNA TGTGCCAGCAGCGTAGGGACAGGGGTGGGGGAGCAGTACTTC. Combining the CDR3 with reference TRBV9 and TRBJ2-7 gives the whole variable domain DSGVTQTPKHLITATGQRVTLRCSPRSGDLSVYWYQQSLDQGLQFLIQYYNGEERAKGNILERFSAQQFPDLHSELNLSSLELGDSALYFCASSVGTGVGEQYFGPGTRLTVT.

This chain joins TRBV28 and TRBJ2-5; tentatively, D is TRBD2 (6 bases). The J call is in doubt because the DNA end fits TRBJ2-7 better. CDR1 and CDR2 from the germline V gene are MDHEN and SYDVKM. This CDR3 has 14 amino acids. The CDR3, as DNA: TGTGCCAGCAGTCTTAGCGGAAGCTCCTACGAGCAGTACTTC. This sequence encodes CASSLSGSSYEQYF.

The table lists this clone with a few counts. J is TRBJ1-2 and V is TRBV5-8; TRBD1 is a possible D gene (6 bases). The CDR3 contains 14 residues. The germline CDR1 and CDR2 sequences are SGHTS and YDEGEE. Trimming took off 0 bases at V and 4 bases at J, with 10 bases between the two ends. The CDR3, as DNA: TGTGCCAGCAGCTTGGTGGGGGCGGGCTATGGCTACACCTTC. It encodes CASSLVGAGYGYTF.

The V gene is TRBV13, the J gene TRBJ2-7; perhaps TRBD2 as D (6 bases). CDR3 length: 13 amino acids. The germline CDR1 and CDR2 sequences are PRHDT and FYEKMQ (reference sequence). Trimming pared 3 bases from V and 2 bases from J, leaving 8 bases between. CDR3 in DNA: TGTGCCAGCAGCTTTGGGAGGACCTACGAGCAGTACTTC. Its translation is CASSFGRTYEQYF.

The chain is built from TRBV5-6 and TRBJ2-7, with TRBD2 identical over 7 bases. This CDR3 comprises 13 residues. Germline V gene data show CDR1 as SGHDT and CDR2 as YYEEEE. Losses at the gene ends were 2 bases for V and 5 bases for J; bases not matched to a gene: 4. The CDR3 bases are TGTGCCAGCAGCTTCTGGGGGGGAGACGAGCAGTACTTC. Its protein product is CASSFWGGDEQYF.

The rearrangement uses TRBV6-1 and TRBJ1-1, with TRBD1 identical over 7 bases. Germline V gene lookup returns CDR1 MNHNS and CDR2 SASEGT. The CDR3 has 15 amino acids. V trimming: 3 bases; J trimming: 3 bases; junction bases outside the gene matches: 7. CDR3 sequence reads: CASSEVPTGDTEAFF. The CDR3 nucleotides read TGTGCCAGCAGTGAGGTCCCTACAGGGGACACTGAAGCTTTCTTT.

The chain has TRBV28 and TRBJ2-3; 8 bases agree with TRBD1. The V and J ends lost 6 bases and 2 bases, in that order; junction bases with no gene match: 4. The CDR3 has 14 amino acids. The V gene's germline CDR1 is MDHEN and CDR2 SYDVKM. CDR3 residues: CASRKDRDTDTQYF. CDR3 nucleotide sequence: TGTGCCAGCAGGAAGGACAGGGACACAGATACGCAGTATTTT.